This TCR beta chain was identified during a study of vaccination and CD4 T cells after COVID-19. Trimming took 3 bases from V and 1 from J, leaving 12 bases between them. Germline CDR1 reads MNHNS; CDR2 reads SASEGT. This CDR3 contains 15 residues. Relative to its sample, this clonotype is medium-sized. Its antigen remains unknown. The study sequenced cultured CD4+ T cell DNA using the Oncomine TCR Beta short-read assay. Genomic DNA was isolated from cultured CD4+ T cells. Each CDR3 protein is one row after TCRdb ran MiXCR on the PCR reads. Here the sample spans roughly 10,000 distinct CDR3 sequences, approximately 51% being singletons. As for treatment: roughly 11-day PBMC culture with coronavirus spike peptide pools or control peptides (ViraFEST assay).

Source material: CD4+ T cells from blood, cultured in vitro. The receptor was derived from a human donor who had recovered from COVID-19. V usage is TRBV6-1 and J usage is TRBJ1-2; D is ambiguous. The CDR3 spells CASSDPQRLNYGYTF. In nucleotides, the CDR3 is TGTGCCAGCAGTGACCCCCAGAGACTTAACTATGGCTACACCTTC.